This T cell receptor beta chain was retrieved from a study of identical twins. General study findings and limits: Invariant MAIT and iNKT cells could partly confound zero-insertion analyses. Surplus twin overlap in beta out-of-frame sequences was less pronounced.

Each donor (without exception) was a healthy Caucasian. This clonotype was detected ten times or more. Its target is not known. This CDR3 spans 17 amino acids. Germline V lookup: CDR1 SGHTA, CDR2 FQGNSA. J gave up 4 bases and V 4 bases, and 8 bases lay outside the gene matches. Each cDNA held unique molecular identifiers, and template switching gave it a universal primer site. TCRdb processed the 5' RACE reads anew with MiXCR; each CDR3 protein has one entry. Here the sample spans about 240,000 distinct CDR3 sequences, about 11% being singletons. The sequenced sample consisted of memory T cells sorted from blood. This rearrangement joins TRBV7-2 to TRBJ2-2, with 11 bases that match TRBD2. This receptor was identified in a man in his forties or fifties in good health. This chain's CDR3 is CASSSPLSGGATGELFF. In DNA form, the CDR3 reads TGTGCCAGCAGCTCTCCACTTAGCGGGGGGGCCACCGGGGAGCTGTTTTTT.